One T cell receptor beta chain is described in this entry. This record belongs to a study of blood T cell repertoires in COVID-19. Study context: Sites across the United States, Italy and Spain contributed samples from acute and convalescent COVID-19. T cells, B-cell-depleted T cells, or PBMCs provided the cDNA or gDNA that served as material.

TCRdb's table, derived via immunoSEQ multiplex PCR, lists solely in-frame clones and lacks some. This table holds around 120,000 clones, over 75% found once. V lost 4 bases to trimming and J lost 0 bases; unmatched junction nucleotides: 5. Germline loops: CDR1 SGHRS, CDR2 YFSETQ. This CDR3 is built from 16 residues. V gene TRBV5-1 combines with J gene TRBJ2-7; 12 nucleotides match TRBD2. The sequence was obtained from a man of 80 years or more with acute or convalescent COVID-19. The specimen sequenced was peripheral blood. CDR3 in DNA: TGCGCCAGCAGCCCGCGGACTAGCGGGAACTCCTACGAGCAGTACTTC. Translated: CASSPRTSGNSYEQYF. The complete variable domain, with remaining parts taken from reference TRBV5-1 and TRBJ2-7, reads KAGVTQTPRYLIKTRGQQVTLSCSPISGHRSVSWYQQTPGQGLQFLFEYFSETQRNKGNFPGRFSGRQFSNSRSEMNVSTLELGDSALYLCASSPRTSGNSYEQYFGPGTRLTVT.